Listed below are T cell receptor beta chains from one sample, sequenced in a study of T cells in Graves' hyperthyroidism and ophthalmopathy. From the multiplex PCR reads, TCRdb called clonotypes with MiXCR, one entry per CDR3 protein. Found here are roughly 800,000 distinct CDR3 sequences, 38% of them singletons; the top ten hold 7.5% to 9.5%. The sample consisted of blood. The receptors come from a man aged 18 to 35 with Graves' hyperthyroidism. Both conserved end residues are part of each CDR3. Each record gives: D gene, clone size, V gene, J gene, CDR3 protein, CDR3 DNA. A D gene is named only where the DNA matches it firmly. The size field is filled for only some rows; it gives once, few, many or a size class.

NA	NA	TRBV29-1	TRBJ2-7	CSVEDRALTYHEQYF	TGCAGCGTTGAAGATAGGGCCCTTACCTACCACGAGCAGTACTTC
NA	NA	TRBV9	TRBJ1-1	CASSASGGGDEAFF	TGTGCCAGCAGCGCCTCGGGGGGGGGAGATGAAGCTTTCTTT
TRBD1	many	TRBV12-3/TRBV12-4	TRBJ2-5	CASSSGTGKETQYF	TGTGCCAGCAGTTCCGGGACAGGGAAAGAGACCCAGTACTTC
TRBD1	few	TRBV11-3	TRBJ2-7	CASSPTPGTADEQYF	TGTGCCAGCAGCCCTACCCCCGGGACAGCCGACGAGCAGTACTTC
TRBD1	NA	TRBV11-2	TRBJ2-7	CASSQSQGAYEQYF	TGTGCCAGCAGCCAAAGCCAGGGGGCCTACGAGCAGTACTTC
NA	many	TRBV20-1	TRBJ1-4	CSAEQGVNEKLFF	TGCAGTGCTGAACAGGGAGTTAATGAAAAACTGTTTTTT
NA	few	TRBV7-2	TRBJ1-3	CASSLAWTNTIYF	TGTGCCAGCAGCTTAGCGTGGACAAACACCATATATTTT
NA	few	TRBV7-2	TRBJ1-5	CASSDGGLGQPQHF	TGTGCCAGCAGCGACGGGGGGTTGGGTCAGCCCCAGCATTTT
NA	many	TRBV7-2	TRBJ1-5	CASSFEGQGGQPQHF	TGTGCCAGCAGCTTCGAGGGGCAGGGCGGACAGCCCCAGCATTTT
NA	many	TRBV15	TRBJ2-7	CATSRDEVGELYF	TGTGCCACCAGCAGAGATGAGGTGGGTGAGCTGTACTTC
TRBD1	NA	TRBV10-3	TRBJ2-3	CAISWTGGADTQYF	TGTGCCATCAGCTGGACAGGGGGCGCGGATACGCAGTATTTT
TRBD2	many	TRBV29-1	TRBJ2-5	CSVGVSGTSIKETQYF	TGCAGCGTTGGGGTGTCCGGGACTAGCATTAAAGAGACCCAGTACTTC
NA	few	TRBV4-2	TRBJ1-6	CASSQDGDINSPLHF	TGTGCCAGCAGCCAGGATGGGGACATTAATTCACCCCTCCACTTT
TRBD2	NA	TRBV10-3	TRBJ2-7	CAISDGGGNEQYF	TGTGCCATCAGTGATGGGGGAGGGAACGAGCAGTACTTC
NA	few	TRBV7-9	TRBJ2-5	CASSVSWSQETQYF	TGTGCCAGCAGCGTCAGTTGGAGTCAAGAGACCCAGTACTTC
TRBD2	many	TRBV25-1	TRBJ2-2	CASSEYGLAGGTNTGELFF	TGTGCCAGCAGTGAATATGGGCTAGCGGGGGGGACCAACACCGGGGAGCTGTTTTTT
NA	many	TRBV24-1	TRBJ1-1	CATSDLGSRWNTEAFF	TGTGCCACCAGTGACTTGGGGAGTAGGTGGAACACTGAAGCTTTCTTT
NA	NA	TRBV12-3/TRBV12-4	TRBJ1-1	CASSLTGADTEAFF	TGTGCCAGCAGTCTGACGGGGGCGGACACTGAAGCTTTCTTT
NA	NA	TRBV7-9	TRBJ2-7	CASSFAGLDEQYF	TGTGCCAGCAGTTTTGCGGGCCTCGACGAGCAGTACTTC
NA	NA	TRBV18	TRBJ2-5	CASSPFEWSVETQYF	TGTGCCAGCTCACCATTCGAATGGAGCGTGGAGACCCAGTACTTC
NA	many	TRBV4-1	TRBJ1-2	CASSQDPGGYGYTF	TGCGCCAGCAGCCAAGATCCGGGTGGATATGGCTACACCTTC
TRBD1	many	TRBV12-3/TRBV12-4	TRBJ1-6	CASSQGQGDNSPLHF	TGTGCCAGCAGTCAAGGACAGGGGGATAATTCACCCCTCCACTTT
NA	NA	TRBV11-2	TRBJ2-6	CASSKGTKTEVLTF	TGTGCCAGCAGCAAGGGTACGAAAACTGAAGTCCTGACTTTC
TRBD2	few	TRBV5-4	TRBJ2-5	CASSLRGLAAQETQYF	TGTGCCAGCAGCTTGAGAGGACTAGCGGCCCAAGAGACCCAGTACTTC
TRBD2	few	TRBV20-1	TRBJ2-2	CSALLAGVTGELFF	TGCAGTGCTTTACTAGCGGGAGTCACCGGGGAGCTGTTTTTT
NA	many	TRBV19	TRBJ1-5	CASRVGSHSNQPQHF	TGTGCCAGTAGGGTTGGGTCGCATAGCAATCAGCCCCAGCATTTT
TRBD1	NA	TRBV19	TRBJ1-2	CASSATGEYGYTF	TGTGCCAGTAGTGCCACAGGGGAATATGGCTACACCTTC
NA	NA	TRBV13	TRBJ1-6	CASSFWGRREGKQDSPLHF	TGTGCCAGCAGTTTTTGGGGTCGAAGGGAGGGAAAACAGGATTCACCCCTCCACTTT
TRBD2	NA	TRBV4-2	TRBJ2-7	CASSQDLAGGREQYF	TGTGCCAGCAGCCAAGATCTAGCGGGGGGGCGGGAGCAGTACTTC
NA	NA	TRBV15	TRBJ2-3	CATSRAEGTQYF	TGTGCCACCAGCAGAGCGGAGGGTACGCAGTATTTT
TRBD1	NA	TRBV20-1	TRBJ1-1	CSAPRQGYTEAFF	TGCAGTGCACCCAGACAGGGGTACACTGAAGCTTTCTTT
TRBD1	few	TRBV5-1	TRBJ2-7	CASSWSGQGSHEQYF	TGCGCCAGCAGCTGGAGCGGACAGGGATCCCACGAGCAGTACTTC
TRBD1	many	TRBV2	TRBJ1-1	CASDRQGSQNTEAFF	TGTGCCAGCGATAGACAGGGGTCTCAGAACACTGAAGCTTTCTTT
TRBD2	many	TRBV10-2	TRBJ2-7	CASKVGGDYYEQYF	TGCGCCAGCAAAGTTGGCGGGGACTACTACGAGCAGTACTTC
TRBD1	NA	TRBV29-1	TRBJ1-5	CSRGQVESNQPQHF	TGCAGCCGAGGACAGGTTGAGAGCAATCAGCCCCAGCATTTT
NA	many	TRBV10-2	TRBJ1-4	CASSESGRDGKLFF	TGCGCCAGCAGTGAGTCGGGGAGGGACGGAAAACTGTTTTTT
NA	NA	TRBV5-1	TRBJ2-7	CASSWDGVNTYEQYF	TGCGCCAGCAGCTGGGACGGAGTAAATACCTACGAGCAGTACTTC
NA	NA	TRBV9	TRBJ2-5	CASSVGLGYETQYF	TGTGCCAGCAGCGTCGGATTGGGTTACGAGACCCAGTACTTC
NA	NA	TRBV2	TRBJ2-7	CASSPEGGKLYEQYF	TGTGCCAGCAGTCCTGAAGGGGGAAAGCTCTACGAGCAGTACTTC
TRBD2	many	TRBV19	TRBJ2-7	CASTPGGSYEQYF	TGTGCCAGTACCCCGGGAGGGTCCTACGAGCAGTACTTC
NA	NA	TRBV9	TRBJ2-5	CASSVGNSEETQYF	TGTGCCAGCAGCGTAGGCAATAGCGAGGAGACCCAGTACTTC
NA	NA	TRBV13	TRBJ1-1	CASRPAVNTEAFF	TGTGCCAGCCGACCAGCGGTGAACACTGAAGCTTTCTTT
NA	NA	TRBV7-2	TRBJ2-5	CASSVDIDWTQQGTQYF	TGTGCCAGCAGCGTTGATATTGACTGGACGCAACAGGGGACCCAGTACTTC
NA	once	TRBV5-1	TRBJ2-5	CASSLDPPEYF	TGCGCCAGCAGCTTAGACCCCCCGGAGTACTTC
NA	many	TRBV10-3	TRBJ2-7	CAISEGEYEQYF	TGTGCCATCAGTGAGGGCGAATACGAGCAGTACTTC
TRBD2	many	TRBV2	TRBJ2-5	CASTGRGLGTQYF	TGTGCCAGCACGGGCAGGGGACTAGGCACCCAGTACTTC
NA	many	TRBV7-9	TRBJ2-5	CASTSLETQYF	TGTGCCAGCACCTCATTAGAGACCCAGTACTTC
TRBD1	NA	TRBV6-1	TRBJ2-7	CASKKGQAISYEQYF	TGTGCCAGCAAGAAAGGACAGGCTATCTCCTACGAGCAGTACTTC
NA	NA	TRBV4-1	TRBJ2-7	CASSQEWFNEQYF	TGCGCCAGCAGCCAAGAGTGGTTCAACGAGCAGTACTTC
TRBD1	NA	TRBV10-3	TRBJ1-2	CAISFVARGTSGYTF	TGTGCCATCAGTTTCGTCGCCAGGGGGACCAGTGGCTACACCTTC
NA	NA	TRBV6-2/TRBV6-3	TRBJ1-6	CASRTGTDYSPLHF	TGTGCCAGCAGGACCGGGACTGACTATTCACCCCTCCACTTT
NA	many	TRBV2	TRBJ1-2	CASSETASYGYTF	TGTGCCAGCAGTGAGACAGCCAGCTATGGCTACACCTTC
TRBD2	many	TRBV29-1	TRBJ2-7	CSVITRGTSYEQYF	TGCAGCGTCATCACGCGGGGGACTAGCTACGAGCAGTACTTC